The T cell receptor beta chain under discussion was sequenced for a study of identical twins. The study, taken as a whole, reports: Clonotypes of the beta chain that were abundant in cord blood carried fewer insertions (memory repertoires showed none). Findings depended on cross-sectional statistics rather than tracking the same donors.

This clonotype came up many times. Antigen: not known. A template switching step contributed a universal primer site, while unique molecular identifiers were present in the cDNA. TCRdb passed the 5' RACE reads through MiXCR, listing each CDR3 protein once. The sample consists of hundreds of thousands of distinct CDR3 sequences, 5.5% to 7.5% of them appearing once. Germline loops: CDR1 SGHTA, CDR2 FQGNSA. The CDR3 spans 16 residues. Trimming took off 1 base at V and 2 bases at J, with 12 bases between the two ends. Sequencing used naive T cells sorted from blood. The chain employs TRBV7-2 and TRBJ2-4; tentatively, D is TRBD1 (6 bases). The source is a man younger than 35 in good health. DNA of the CDR3: TGTGCCAGCAGCTTAGGCCAGGGGCGGACCAAAAACATTCAGTACTTC. Amino acids: CASSLGQGRTKNIQYF.